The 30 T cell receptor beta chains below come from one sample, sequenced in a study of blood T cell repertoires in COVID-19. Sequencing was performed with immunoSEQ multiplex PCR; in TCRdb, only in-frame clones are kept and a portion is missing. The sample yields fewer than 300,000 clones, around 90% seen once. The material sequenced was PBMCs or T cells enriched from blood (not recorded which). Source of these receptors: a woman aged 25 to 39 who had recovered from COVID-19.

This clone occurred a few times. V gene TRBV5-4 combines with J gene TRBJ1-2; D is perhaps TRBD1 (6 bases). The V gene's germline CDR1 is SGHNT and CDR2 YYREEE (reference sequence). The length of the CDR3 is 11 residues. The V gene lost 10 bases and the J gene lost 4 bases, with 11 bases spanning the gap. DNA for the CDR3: TGTGCCTTCAGGGGCTTCTATGGCTACACCTTC. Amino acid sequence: CAFRGFYGYTF.

The chain's CDR3 is CASSRMGQGYEQYF. Written as DNA, the CDR3 is TGTGCCAGCAGCAGGATGGGACAGGGTTACGAGCAGTACTTC. This chain connects TRBV5-5 to TRBJ2-7; TRBD1 matches 9 bases. V was clipped by 4 bases and J by 4 bases; unmatched bases: 6. The CDR3 loop spans 14 amino acids. Germline V lookup: CDR1 SGHKS, CDR2 YYEKEE (reference sequence).

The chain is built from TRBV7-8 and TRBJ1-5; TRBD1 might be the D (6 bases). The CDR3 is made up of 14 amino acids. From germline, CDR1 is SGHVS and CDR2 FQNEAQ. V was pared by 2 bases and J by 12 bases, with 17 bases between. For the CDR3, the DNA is TGTGCCAGCAGCTTAAGGGACACCTCGGTAGGCCAGCATTTT. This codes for CASSLRDTSVGQHF.

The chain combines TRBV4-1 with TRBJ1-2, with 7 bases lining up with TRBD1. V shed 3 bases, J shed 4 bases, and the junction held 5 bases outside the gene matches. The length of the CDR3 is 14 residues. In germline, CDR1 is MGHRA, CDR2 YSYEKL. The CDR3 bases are TGCGCCAGCAGCCAGGGGACAGAGAGCTATGGCTACACCTTC. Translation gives CASSQGTESYGYTF.

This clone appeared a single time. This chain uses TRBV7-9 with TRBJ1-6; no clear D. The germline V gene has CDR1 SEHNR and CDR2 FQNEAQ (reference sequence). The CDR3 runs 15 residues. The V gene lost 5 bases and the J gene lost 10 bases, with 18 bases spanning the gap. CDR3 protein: CASSPSTTAGSPLHF. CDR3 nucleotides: TGTGCCAGCAGCCCGTCGACCACGGCGGGGTCACCCCTCCACTTT.

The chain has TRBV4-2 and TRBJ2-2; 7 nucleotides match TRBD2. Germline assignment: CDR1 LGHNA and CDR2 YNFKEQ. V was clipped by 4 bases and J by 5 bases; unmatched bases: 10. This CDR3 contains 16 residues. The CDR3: CASSPQFPRGTGELFF. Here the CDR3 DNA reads TGTGCCAGCAGCCCCCAGTTTCCGCGGGGGACCGGGGAGCTGTTTTTT.

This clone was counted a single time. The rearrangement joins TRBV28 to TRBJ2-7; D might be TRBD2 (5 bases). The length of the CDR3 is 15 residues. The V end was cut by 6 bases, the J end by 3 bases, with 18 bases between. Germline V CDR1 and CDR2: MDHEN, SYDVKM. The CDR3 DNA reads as TGTGCCAGCAGCCAATTACGGGGATCGGGCTACGAGCAGTACTTC. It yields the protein CASSQLRGSGYEQYF. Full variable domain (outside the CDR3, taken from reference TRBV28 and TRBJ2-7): DVKVTQSSRYLVKRTGEKVFLECVQDMDHENMFWYRQDPGLGLRLIYFSYDVKMKEKGDIPEGYSVSREKKERFSLILESASTNQTSMYLCASSQLRGSGYEQYFGPGTRLTVT.

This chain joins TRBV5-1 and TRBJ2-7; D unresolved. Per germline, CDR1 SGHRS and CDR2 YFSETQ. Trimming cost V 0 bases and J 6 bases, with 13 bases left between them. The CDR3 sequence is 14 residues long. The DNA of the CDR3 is TGCGCCAGCAGCTTGGGCGCCAACACGGGCGAGCAGTACTTC. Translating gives CASSLGANTGEQYF. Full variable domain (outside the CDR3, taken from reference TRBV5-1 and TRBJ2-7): KAGVTQTPRYLIKTRGQQVTLSCSPISGHRSVSWYQQTPGQGLQFLFEYFSETQRNKGNFPGRFSGRQFSNSRSEMNVSTLELGDSALYLCASSLGANTGEQYFGPGTRLTVT.

The CDR3: CASSLALAGTDEQFF. The CDR3 DNA reads as TGTGCCAGCAGCTTAGCACTAGCGGGAACGGATGAGCAGTTCTTC. This chain uses TRBV5-4 with TRBJ2-1, with 10 bases that match TRBD2. Germline-derived CDR1 and CDR2 are SGHNT and YYREEE (reference sequence). V lost 2 bases to trimming and J lost 8 bases; unmatched junction nucleotides: 7. This CDR3 contains 15 residues.

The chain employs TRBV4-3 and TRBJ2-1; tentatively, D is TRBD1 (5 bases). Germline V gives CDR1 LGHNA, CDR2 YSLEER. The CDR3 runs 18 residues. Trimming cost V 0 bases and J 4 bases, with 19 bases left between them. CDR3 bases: TGCGCCAGCAGCCAAGAAAGTGGGTTGCAGGGTATATACAATGAGCAGTTCTTC. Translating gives CASSQESGLQGIYNEQFF.

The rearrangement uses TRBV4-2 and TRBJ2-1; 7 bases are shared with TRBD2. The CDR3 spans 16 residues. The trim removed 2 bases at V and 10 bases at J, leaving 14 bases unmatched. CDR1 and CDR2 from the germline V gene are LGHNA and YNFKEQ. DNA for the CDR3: TGTGCCAGCAGCCAATCCCAAGCGGGAATAGGAGGGGAGCAGTTCTTC. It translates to CASSQSQAGIGGEQFF.

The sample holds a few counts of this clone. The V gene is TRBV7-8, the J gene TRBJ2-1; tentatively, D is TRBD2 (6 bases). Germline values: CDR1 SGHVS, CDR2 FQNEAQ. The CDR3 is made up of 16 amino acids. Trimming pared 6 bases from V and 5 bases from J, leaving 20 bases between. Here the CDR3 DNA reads TGTGCCAGCAGTTCGACATCGGGACGGGGGAACAATGAGCAGTTCTTC. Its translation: CASSSTSGRGNNEQFF.

The CDR3 sequence is CASSQVTGRTSSYEQYF. The CDR3 nucleotides are TGTGCCAGCAGCCAAGTCACAGGACGTACGAGCTCCTACGAGCAGTACTTC. V is TRBV3-1 (or the pseudogene TRBV3-2) and J is TRBJ2-7; maybe TRBD1 (5 bases). Germline V CDR1 and CDR2: LGHDT, YNNKEL (reference sequence). V lost 1 base to trimming and J lost 0 bases, with 16 bases between them. The CDR3 has 17 amino acids.

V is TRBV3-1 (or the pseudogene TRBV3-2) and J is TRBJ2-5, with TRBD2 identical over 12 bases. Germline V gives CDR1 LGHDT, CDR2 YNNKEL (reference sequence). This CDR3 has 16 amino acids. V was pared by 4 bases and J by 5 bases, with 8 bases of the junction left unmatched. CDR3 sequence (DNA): TGTGCCAGCAGCCCCAGGACTAGCGGGGCGTTGGAGACCCAGTACTTC. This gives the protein CASSPRTSGALETQYF.

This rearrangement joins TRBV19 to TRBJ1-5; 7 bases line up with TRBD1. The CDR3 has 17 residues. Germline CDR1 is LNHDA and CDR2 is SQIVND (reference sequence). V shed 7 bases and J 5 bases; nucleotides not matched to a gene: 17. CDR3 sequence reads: CASTTRVSGQTHQPQHF. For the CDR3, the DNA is TGTGCCAGTACCACAAGGGTGTCGGGACAGACACATCAGCCCCAGCATTTT.

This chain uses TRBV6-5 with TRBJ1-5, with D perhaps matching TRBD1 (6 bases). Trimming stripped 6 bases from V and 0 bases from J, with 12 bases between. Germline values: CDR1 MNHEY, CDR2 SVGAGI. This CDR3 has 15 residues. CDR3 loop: CASSRDTVSNQPQHF. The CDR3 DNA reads TGTGCCAGCAGCCGGGACACGGTTAGCAATCAGCCCCAGCATTTT.

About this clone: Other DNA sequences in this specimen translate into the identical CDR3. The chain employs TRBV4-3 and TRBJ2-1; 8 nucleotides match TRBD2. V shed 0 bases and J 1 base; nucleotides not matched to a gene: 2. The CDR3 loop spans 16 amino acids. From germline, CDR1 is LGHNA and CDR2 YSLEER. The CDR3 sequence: CASSQELAGSYNEQFF. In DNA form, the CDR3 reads TGCGCCAGCAGCCAAGAGCTAGCGGGTTCCTACAATGAGCAGTTCTTC.

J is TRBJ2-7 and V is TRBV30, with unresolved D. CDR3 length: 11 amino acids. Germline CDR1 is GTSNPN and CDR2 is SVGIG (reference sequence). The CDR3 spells CARGGAYEQYF. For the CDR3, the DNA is TGTGCTCGCGGCGGAGCCTACGAGCAGTACTTC.

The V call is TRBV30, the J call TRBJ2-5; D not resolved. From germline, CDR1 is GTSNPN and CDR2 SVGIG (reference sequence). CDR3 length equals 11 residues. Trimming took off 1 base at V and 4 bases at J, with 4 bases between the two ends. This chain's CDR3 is CAWSDGETQYF. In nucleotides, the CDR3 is TGTGCCTGGAGTGACGGAGAGACCCAGTACTTC.

CDR3 coding DNA: TGTGCCAGCAGCTTATCCGGGACAGGGCAAAATCAGCCCCAGCATTTT. Amino acid sequence: CASSLSGTGQNQPQHF. V gene TRBV7-2 combines with J gene TRBJ1-5; 9 bases fit TRBD1. The CDR3 loop spans 16 amino acids. Trimming took 2 bases from V and 4 from J; bases not matched to a gene: 6. Per germline, CDR1 SGHTA and CDR2 FQGNSA.

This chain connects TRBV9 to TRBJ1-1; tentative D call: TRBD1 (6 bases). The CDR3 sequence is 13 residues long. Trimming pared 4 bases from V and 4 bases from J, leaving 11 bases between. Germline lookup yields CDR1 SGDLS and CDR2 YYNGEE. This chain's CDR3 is CASSQTGSTEAFF. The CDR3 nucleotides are TGTGCCAGCAGCCAAACAGGGTCCACTGAAGCTTTCTTT.

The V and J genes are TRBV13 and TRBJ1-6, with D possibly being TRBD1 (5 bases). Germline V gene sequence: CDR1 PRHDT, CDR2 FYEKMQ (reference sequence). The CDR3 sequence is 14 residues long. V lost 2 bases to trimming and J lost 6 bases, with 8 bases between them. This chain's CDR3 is CASSLRRGNSPLHF. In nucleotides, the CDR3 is TGTGCCAGCAGCTTACGGAGGGGTAATTCACCCCTCCACTTT.

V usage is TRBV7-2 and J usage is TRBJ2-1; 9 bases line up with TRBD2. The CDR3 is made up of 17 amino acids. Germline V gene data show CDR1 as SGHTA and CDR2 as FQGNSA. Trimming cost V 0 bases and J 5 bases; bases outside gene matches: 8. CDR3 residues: CASSLAWRLAVNNEQFF. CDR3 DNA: TGTGCCAGCAGCTTAGCGTGGAGACTAGCGGTGAACAATGAGCAGTTCTTC.

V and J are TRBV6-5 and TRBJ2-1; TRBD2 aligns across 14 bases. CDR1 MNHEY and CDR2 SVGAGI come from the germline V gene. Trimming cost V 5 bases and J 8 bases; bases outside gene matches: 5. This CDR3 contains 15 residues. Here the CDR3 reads CASSMGTSGSDEQFF. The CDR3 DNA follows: TGTGCCAGCAGTATGGGGACTAGCGGGAGTGATGAGCAGTTCTTC.

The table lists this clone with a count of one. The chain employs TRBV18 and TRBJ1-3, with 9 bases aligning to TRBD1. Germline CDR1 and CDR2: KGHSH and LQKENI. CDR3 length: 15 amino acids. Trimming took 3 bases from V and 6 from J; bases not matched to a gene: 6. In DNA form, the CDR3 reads TGTGCCAGCTCACCTAAACAGGGGGCTGAAAACACCATATATTTT. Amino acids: CASSPKQGAENTIYF.

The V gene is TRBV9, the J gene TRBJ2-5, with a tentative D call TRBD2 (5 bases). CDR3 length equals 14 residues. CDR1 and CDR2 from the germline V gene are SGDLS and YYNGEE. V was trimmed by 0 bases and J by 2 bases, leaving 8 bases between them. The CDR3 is CASSVDGRQETQYF. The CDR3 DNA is TGTGCCAGCAGCGTAGATGGGAGACAAGAGACCCAGTACTTC. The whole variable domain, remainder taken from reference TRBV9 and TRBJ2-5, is DSGVTQTPKHLITATGQRVTLRCSPRSGDLSVYWYQQSLDQGLQFLIQYYNGEERAKGNILERFSAQQFPDLHSELNLSSLELGDSALYFCASSVDGRQETQYFGPGTRLLVL.

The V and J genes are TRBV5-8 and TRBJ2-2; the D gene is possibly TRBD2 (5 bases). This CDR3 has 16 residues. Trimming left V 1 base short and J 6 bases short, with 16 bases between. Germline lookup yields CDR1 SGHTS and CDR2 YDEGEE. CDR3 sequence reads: CASSLFRGLLAGELFF. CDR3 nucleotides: TGTGCCAGCAGCTTGTTTCGAGGACTGTTGGCCGGGGAGCTGTTTTTT.

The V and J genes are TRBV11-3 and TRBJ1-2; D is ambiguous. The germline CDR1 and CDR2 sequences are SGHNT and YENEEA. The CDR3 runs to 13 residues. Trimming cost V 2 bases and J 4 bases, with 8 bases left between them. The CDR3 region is CASSLSHGYGYTF. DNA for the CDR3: TGTGCCAGCAGCTTATCTCACGGCTATGGCTACACCTTC.

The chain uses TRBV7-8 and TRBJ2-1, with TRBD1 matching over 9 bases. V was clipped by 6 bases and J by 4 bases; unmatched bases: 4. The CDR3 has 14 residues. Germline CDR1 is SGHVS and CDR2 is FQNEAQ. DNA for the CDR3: TGTGCCAGCAGGGACAGGGGTTCATACAATGAGCAGTTCTTC. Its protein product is CASRDRGSYNEQFF. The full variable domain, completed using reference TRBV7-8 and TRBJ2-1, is GAGVSQSPRYKVAKRGQDVALRCDPISGHVSLFWYQQALGQGPEFLTYFQNEAQLDKSGLPSDRFFAERPEGSVSTLKIQRTQQEDSAVYLCASRDRGSYNEQFFGPGTRLTVL.

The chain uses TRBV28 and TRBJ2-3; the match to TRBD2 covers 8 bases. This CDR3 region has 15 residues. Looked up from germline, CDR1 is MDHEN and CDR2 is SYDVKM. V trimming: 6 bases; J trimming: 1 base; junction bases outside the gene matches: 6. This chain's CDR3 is CASSTAGGGTDTQYF. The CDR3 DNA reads TGTGCCAGCAGCACCGCGGGGGGTGGCACAGATACGCAGTATTTT. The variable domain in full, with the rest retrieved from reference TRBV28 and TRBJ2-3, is DVKVTQSSRYLVKRTGEKVFLECVQDMDHENMFWYRQDPGLGLRLIYFSYDVKMKEKGDIPEGYSVSREKKERFSLILESASTNQTSMYLCASSTAGGGTDTQYFGPGTRLTVL.